This T cell receptor (beta chain) came from a study of blood T cell repertoires in COVID-19. For the study at large: Material from acute and convalescent COVID-19 was sourced from the United States, Italy and Spain.

Per the original methods: Estimation of nucleated cell counts was performed using reference gene primer amplification. The data were produced by immunoSEQ multiplex PCR, yet TCRdb's version contains in-frame clones alone and is incomplete. V and J calls and clone size are copied from that table; D and trimming were computed from the DNA. This table holds 65,000 to 85,000 clones, approximately 87% found once. This clone showed up just once. The specimen was peripheral blood. This sequence originates from a human donor in a cohort sampled during active COVID-19.

The CDR3 protein is CASSSSLTHTDTQYF. CDR3 in DNA: TGTGCCAGCAGCTCGAGCTTAACCCATACAGATACGCAGTATTTT. The chain couples TRBV7-9 to TRBJ2-3; D gene unclear. The CDR3 covers 15 residues. From germline, CDR1 is SEHNR and CDR2 FQNEAQ (reference sequence). V was pared by 4 bases and J by 3 bases, with 14 bases between.